This T cell receptor beta chain was documented in a study of blood T cells in healthy people across ages. Study details: The capture of about one barcoded beta molecule per two T cells was achieved by template switching.

The study's findings and limits: Observed TCR beta diversity showed a strong correlation with the percentage of naive T cells as measured by flow cytometry.

This clonotype was recorded at least ten times. The antigen remains undetermined. Germline lookup yields CDR1 DFQATT and CDR2 SNEGSKA (reference sequence). This CDR3 has 12 residues. V lost 1 base and J lost 7, with 10 bases in between. A J-beta primer mix and a sample-barcoded 5' primer were used in a second PCR of about 7 to 12 cycles. A 12-random-nucleotide template-switch adaptor tagged each cDNA molecule. Each CDR3 protein gets one entry after TCRdb re-called the 5' RACE reads with MiXCR. This sample has 600,000 to 800,000 distinct CDR3 sequences, with 20% to 25% found just once. The sequenced sample was blood. V is TRBV20-1 and J is TRBJ1-2; D is uncertain. The TCR comes from an older man in good health. The CDR3 DNA reads as TGCAGTGCTAGAGTGGACGCTTTTGGCTACACCTTC. Amino acid sequence: CSARVDAFGYTF.